Listed below are T cell receptor beta chains from one sample, sequenced in a study of T-cell reconstitution after alpha-beta-depleted transplantation in children. TCRdb reprocessed the PCR reads via MiXCR and lists one record per CDR3 protein. The sample has some 280,000 distinct CDR3 sequences, approximately 9.8% seen once. This specimen was PBMCs from the stem cell graft donor, taken from the stem cell graft. The receptors come from a human donor who donated a stem cell graft to a child with SCID. The CDR3 runs from the conserved cysteine through the conserved F or W. Fields, in order: D gene, V gene, J gene, clone size, CDR3 DNA, CDR3 protein. A D gene is named only where the DNA matches it firmly. Only some rows state a clone size, as once, few, many or a class for expanded clones.

.	TRBV6-5	TRBJ2-1	many	TGTGCCAGCATGGGAGCGGTAGGCAATGAGCAGTTCTTC	CASMGAVGNEQFF
.	TRBV12-3/TRBV12-4	TRBJ2-6	few	TGTGCCAGCAGTCTCAGATCCCAAAGGGCCAACGTCCTGACTTTC	CASSLRSQRANVLTF
.	TRBV4-1	TRBJ2-1	.	TGCGCCAGCGGCCGGTCGTACTACAATGAGCAGTTCTTC	CASGRSYYNEQFF
.	TRBV12-3/TRBV12-4	TRBJ1-3	.	TGTGCCAGCAGTTTTGGGTCTGGAAACACCATATATTTT	CASSFGSGNTIYF
TRBD2	TRBV29-1	TRBJ2-5	.	TGCAGCGTTGAAGAGGGCGGGAGTGCCCAGTACTTC	CSVEEGGSAQYF
TRBD1	TRBV7-2	TRBJ2-7	.	TGTGCCAGCAGCGCAACATACTCCAGGGGGCGAACCTACGAGCAGTACTTC	CASSATYSRGRTYEQYF
.	TRBV10-3	TRBJ1-2	few	TGTGCCATCAGTGAGTCAGACGGGTATGGCTACACCTTC	CAISESDGYGYTF
.	TRBV12-3/TRBV12-4	TRBJ1-5	.	TGTGCCAGCAGTGGGGGAACGGCTAGCAATCAGCCCCAGCATTTT	CASSGGTASNQPQHF
TRBD1	TRBV15	TRBJ2-7	many	TGTGCCACCAGCCAAGTAGGACAGGGAAGCCACGAGCAGTACTTC	CATSQVGQGSHEQYF
.	TRBV20-1	TRBJ1-1	few	TGCAGTGCTAGAACTGGATCAGGCGTGAACACTGAAGCTTTCTTT	CSARTGSGVNTEAFF
TRBD2	TRBV11-1	TRBJ2-3	few	TGTGCCAGCAGCGTAGGGACTAGCGGTCTGGATACGCAGTATTTT	CASSVGTSGLDTQYF
.	TRBV6-5	TRBJ1-5	.	TGTGCCAGCAGTTACGGGCAGAGCAATCAGCCCCAGCATTTT	CASSYGQSNQPQHF
TRBD2	TRBV13	TRBJ2-3	few	TGTGCCAGCAGCTACCTGACTAGCGGGGGGGCAGATACGCAGTATTTT	CASSYLTSGGADTQYF
.	TRBV7-7	TRBJ2-1	.	TGTGCCAGCAGCCTCTCTACAGGGTACAATGAGCAGTTCTTC	CASSLSTGYNEQFF
.	TRBV15	TRBJ1-1	many	TGTGCCACCAGCAGAGGACAGGAATTTAACACTGAAGCTTTCTTT	CATSRGQEFNTEAFF
.	TRBV25-1	TRBJ2-5	many	TGTGCCAGCAGTGCTGGGGGGCCCCAAGAGACCCAGTACTTC	CASSAGGPQETQYF
.	TRBV7-2	TRBJ1-5	many	TGTGCCAGCAGCTTCAGCGACAATCAGCCCCAGCATTTT	CASSFSDNQPQHF
.	TRBV7-3	TRBJ1-1	few	TGTGCCAGCAGCTCAGAAGGAAGCACTGAAGCTTTCTTT	CASSSEGSTEAFF
TRBD2	TRBV7-9	TRBJ2-1	few	TGTGCCAGCAGCCGACTAGCGGGGGCACTGGGTGAGCAGTTCTTC	CASSRLAGALGEQFF
TRBD2	TRBV19	TRBJ2-5	.	TGTGCCAGTGGGCGGGGGTACCGAGAGACCCAGTACTTC	CASGRGYRETQYF
.	TRBV5-1	TRBJ1-2	once	TGCGCCAGCAGCTTGGGACAGTCCCTCTTTAACTATGGCTACACCTTC	CASSLGQSLFNYGYTF
TRBD1	TRBV12-3/TRBV12-4	TRBJ2-1	few	TGTGCCAGCAGTATAAGACAGGGGGGAAGTGAGCAGTTCTTC	CASSIRQGGSEQFF